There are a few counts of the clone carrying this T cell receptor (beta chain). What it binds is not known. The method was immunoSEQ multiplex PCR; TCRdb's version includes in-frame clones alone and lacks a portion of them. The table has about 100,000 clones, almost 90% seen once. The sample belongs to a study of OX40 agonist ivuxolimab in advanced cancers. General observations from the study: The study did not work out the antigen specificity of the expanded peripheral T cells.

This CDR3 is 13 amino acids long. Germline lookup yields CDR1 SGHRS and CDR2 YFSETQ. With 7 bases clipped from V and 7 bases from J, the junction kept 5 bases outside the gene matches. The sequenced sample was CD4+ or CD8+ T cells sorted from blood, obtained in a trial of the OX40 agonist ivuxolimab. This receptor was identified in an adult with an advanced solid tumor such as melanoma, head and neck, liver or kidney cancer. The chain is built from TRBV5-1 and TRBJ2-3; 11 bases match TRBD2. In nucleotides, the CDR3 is TGCGCCAGCCAGCTAGCGGGGGGCCATACGCAGTATTTT. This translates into CASQLAGGHTQYF.